Below, one T cell receptor beta chain is given with its context. The data were taken from a study of identifying expanded T cells in peripheral blood. The CDR3 spans 15 residues. After removal of 7 bases from V and 2 bases from J, the junction contained 5 bases not matched to a gene. Germline CDR1 LNHDA, CDR2 SQIVND (reference sequence). Produced via immunoSEQ multiplex PCR; TCRdb's table is partial and in-frame only. Here the sample spans approximately 130,000 clones, 86% being singletons. The sequence derives from a person aged 18 to 69 in good health. The chain uses TRBV19 and TRBJ1-6, with 7 bases matching TRBD1. The sequenced sample was blood. CDR3 in DNA: TGTGCCAGTATTGACAGGGTCCCCTATAATTCACCCCTCCACTTT. Residues: CASIDRVPYNSPLHF.